A single sample is the source of the 30 T cell receptor beta chains below, sequenced in a study of T cells after yellow fever vaccination. TCRdb re-called the 5' RACE reads with MiXCR, one entry per CDR3 protein. The repertoire includes under 550,000 distinct CDR3 sequences, 21% of them detected once, and about 16% sits in the top ten. Sequenced material: PBMCs, taken approximately 22 days after the first yellow fever vaccination. All receptors derive from a man between 18 and 35 years old who received the YFV17D yellow fever vaccine.

There are a few counts of this clonotype. The chain uses TRBV19 and TRBJ2-7; D is possibly TRBD1 (6 bases). V was clipped by 7 bases and J by 3 bases, with 16 bases between them. This CDR3 spans 14 amino acids. Germline CDR1 and CDR2: LNHDA and SQIVND (reference sequence). The CDR3 DNA follows: TGTGCCAGTAAGGACAGAGCTGGAGACTACGAGCAGTACTTC. Translated: CASKDRAGDYEQYF.

V gene TRBV20-1 combines with J gene TRBJ2-3, with D unclear. Trimming cost V 1 base and J 0 bases, with 11 bases left between them. CDR1 and CDR2 (germline): DFQATT, SNEGSKA (reference sequence). The length of the CDR3 is 15 residues. The CDR3 loop is CSARAVAPSTDTQYF. CDR3 DNA: TGCAGTGCTAGAGCGGTGGCACCTAGCACAGATACGCAGTATTTT.

This chain links TRBV12-3 or TRBV12-4 with TRBJ2-3, with 10 bases lining up with TRBD2. The CDR3 length is 19 residues. V was clipped by 5 bases and J by 0 bases; unmatched bases: 14. The CDR3 DNA sequence: TGTGCCAGCAGTCCCAACCCCCTCCTACTAGCGGGGAGCACAGATACGCAGTATTTT. Translation gives CASSPNPLLLAGSTDTQYF.

The V gene is TRBV12-3 or TRBV12-4, the J gene TRBJ2-7; D unresolved. The ends were cut back, 6 bases at V and 6 bases at J, with 12 bases in the middle. CDR3 size: 12 residues. The CDR3 DNA reads as TGTGCCAGCAGCTCCCCAGACGTCGAGCAGTACGTC. Translated, it gives CASSSPDVEQYV.

The chain has TRBV11-1 and TRBJ2-4; D uncertain. The CDR3 consists of 14 residues. V was trimmed by 0 bases and J by 7 bases, leaving 10 bases between them. Germline assignment: CDR1 SGHAT and CDR2 FQDESV (reference sequence). CDR3 loop: CASSLAGPENIQYF. CDR3 in DNA: TGTGCCAGCAGCTTAGCGGGTCCGGAGAACATTCAGTACTTC.

The chain recombines TRBV21-1 with TRBJ1-2; the D call TRBD1 from the table was never checked on the DNA. TRBV21-1 is classified as a pseudogene. The CDR3 totals 16 residues. The CDR3 is CASSKVGPDRGRGYTF. CDR3 DNA sequence: TGTGCCAGCAGCAAAGTGGGGCCGGACAGGGGACGTGGCTACACCTTC.

This clonotype was found a few times. The CDR3 bases are TGTGCCAGCAGATTGGCGGGGGGGGCCTCTGAGCAGTTCTTC. It specifies CASRLAGGASEQFF. The rearrangement uses TRBV6-2 or TRBV6-3 and TRBJ2-1; TRBD2 agrees at 9 bases. Germline CDR1 reads MNHEY; CDR2 reads SVGEGT. The CDR3 contains 14 residues. With 6 bases clipped from V and 9 bases from J, the junction kept 9 bases outside the gene matches.

This clonotype occurred a few times. The chain carries TRBV6-2 or TRBV6-3 and TRBJ2-1; 8 nucleotides match TRBD2. CDR3 size: 16 residues. Germline CDR1 is MNHEY and CDR2 is SVGEGT. The ends lost 5 bases at V and 4 bases at J; junction bases unmatched: 10. This CDR3 is CASSPLSGGHYNEQFF. The CDR3 nucleotides are TGTGCCAGCAGTCCCCTGAGCGGGGGCCATTACAATGAGCAGTTCTTC.

Notes on this clonotype: The junction and the germline gene differ at one end; a read error may be behind it. This chain connects TRBV7-7 to TRBJ2-3; D not resolved. Germline V gene lookup returns CDR1 SSHAT and CDR2 FNYEAQ (reference sequence). The CDR3 is 14 residues long. The CDR3 sequence: CASSQWLGTDTQYF. Written as DNA, the CDR3 is TGTGCTAGCAGCCAATGGCTAGGCACAGATACGCAGTATTTT.

J is TRBJ2-1 and V is TRBV5-1, with D perhaps TRBD2 (5 bases). CDR3 length: 12 amino acids. V lost 7 bases and J 4 bases, leaving 9 bases between the germline ends. Germline-derived CDR1 and CDR2 are SGHRS and YFSETQ. CDR3 in amino acids: CASAGVYNEQFF. Written as DNA, the CDR3 is TGCGCCAGCGCCGGGGTTTACAATGAGCAGTTCTTC.

The table lists this clonotype with a few counts. The V gene is TRBV7-2, the J gene TRBJ2-3; 8 bases fit TRBD2. Germline V gives CDR1 SGHTA, CDR2 FQGNSA. The V gene end was trimmed by 2 bases and the J gene end by 3 bases; junction bases not matched to a gene: 10. The CDR3 is 17 residues long. CDR3 in amino acids: CASSLNSAGGNTDTQYF. The CDR3 nucleotides are TGTGCCAGCAGCTTAAACTCCGCGGGGGGCAATACAGATACGCAGTATTTT.

V is TRBV7-6 and J is TRBJ1-1; the D is unclear. The germline CDR1 and CDR2 sequences are SGHVS and FNYEAQ. The V end lost 1 base, the J end lost 0 bases, and 9 bases lay between the germline ends. CDR3 length equals 15 residues. The CDR3: CASSLEQALNTEAFF. The CDR3 DNA reads TGTGCCAGCAGCTTAGAGCAGGCCCTGAACACTGAAGCTTTCTTT.

This clonotype turned up a few times. This sequence joins TRBV5-1 and TRBJ2-5, with TRBD1 identical over 10 bases. Germline trimming cut 3 bases from V and 5 bases from J; bases unmatched to any gene: 10. Germline assignment: CDR1 SGHRS and CDR2 YFSETQ. This CDR3 has 16 amino acids. CDR3 in DNA: TGCGCCAGCAGCTGGCGACAGGGGGCCAATATGGAGACCCAGTACTTC. Amino acid sequence: CASSWRQGANMETQYF.

The chain employs TRBV11-2 and TRBJ2-3; D gene uncertain. There are 13 residues in the CDR3. Looked up from germline, CDR1 is SGHAT and CDR2 is FQNNGV. Trimming removed 4 bases at V and 0 bases at J, with 5 bases between. The CDR3 protein is CASSSLSTDTQYF. CDR3 nucleotides: TGTGCCAGCAGCTCGCTAAGCACAGATACGCAGTATTTT.

This chain links TRBV20-1 with TRBJ1-5; D unresolved. The length of the CDR3 is 13 residues. The germline V and J ends were trimmed by 6 bases and 9 bases, with 18 bases remaining between them. Germline CDR1 and CDR2: DFQATT and SNEGSKA (reference sequence). The chain's CDR3 is CSARPPRDWPQHF. CDR3 DNA: TGCAGTGCCCGACCCCCGAGGGATTGGCCCCAGCATTTT.

V gene TRBV20-1 combines with J gene TRBJ1-2, with D uncertain. The V gene lost 5 bases and the J gene lost 8 bases, with 9 bases spanning the gap. Germline values: CDR1 DFQATT, CDR2 SNEGSKA (reference sequence). The CDR3 has 10 amino acids. CDR3 coding DNA: TGCAGTGCTCCTTGGGAAGGCTACACCTTC. Its protein product is CSAPWEGYTF.

In this sample, this clonotype turned up a few times. This chain uses TRBV6-1 with TRBJ2-3; 9 bases are a match to TRBD2. Germline V gene lookup returns CDR1 MNHNS and CDR2 SASEGT. The trim removed 6 bases at V and 2 bases at J, leaving 6 bases unmatched. The CDR3 runs 15 residues. CDR3 loop: CASSPSGGFTDTQYF. The CDR3 coding sequence is TGTGCCAGCAGCCCCAGCGGGGGGTTCACAGATACGCAGTATTTT.

The chain has TRBV5-5 and TRBJ2-3, with 8 bases lining up with TRBD2. The junction had 3 bases not matched to a gene; V was cut back by 3 bases and J by 0 bases. Germline V gene data show CDR1 as SGHKS and CDR2 as YYEKEE (reference sequence). The CDR3 covers 15 residues. CDR3 sequence: CASSYSGVSTDTQYF. The CDR3 nucleotides read TGTGCCAGCAGCTATAGCGGGGTGAGCACAGATACGCAGTATTTT.

A few counts support this clonotype. The rearrangement links TRBV6-1 to TRBJ2-1; 7 positions match TRBD1. The CDR3 length is 12 residues. J was trimmed by 14 bases and V by 3 bases; bases with no gene match: 7. Germline CDR1 is MNHNS and CDR2 is SASEGT. The CDR3 is CASSEVRQGEFF. The CDR3 DNA follows: TGTGCCAGCAGTGAGGTACGGCAGGGGGAGTTCTTC.

V usage is TRBV3-1 and J usage is TRBJ1-5; D unclear. The CDR3 loop spans 12 amino acids. Trimming shortened V by 3 bases and J by 4 bases, and 4 bases separated the two germline ends. The germline V gene encodes CDR1 LGHDT and CDR2 YNNKEL (reference sequence). The CDR3 reads CASSHRNQPQHF. CDR3 DNA: TGTGCCAGCAGCCATCGGAATCAGCCCCAGCATTTT.

This clonotype has just a few counts. V and J are TRBV18 and TRBJ1-1, with D hard to call. The V and J ends lost 5 bases and 4 bases respectively, with 14 bases between them. This CDR3 comprises 14 residues. Germline V gene lookup returns CDR1 KGHSH and CDR2 LQKENI. CDR3 sequence: CASSWSEPFTEAFF. The CDR3 DNA follows: TGTGCCAGCTCATGGTCCGAGCCCTTCACTGAAGCTTTCTTT.

This clonotype was seen a handful of times. The rearrangement joins TRBV12-3 or TRBV12-4 to TRBJ1-2, with 9 bases identical to TRBD1. The CDR3 covers 15 residues. V gave up 4 bases and J gave up 4 bases; unmatched junction bases: 7. The CDR3 here is CASSSRQGVVYGYTF. The CDR3 DNA is TGTGCCAGCAGTTCCCGACAGGGGGTCGTCTATGGCTACACCTTC.

This clonotype was picked up many times. CDR3 sequence: CASSSGLGTDTQYF. CDR3 DNA: TGTGCCAGCAGCTCCGGACTAGGCACAGATACGCAGTATTTT. This chain uses TRBV7-3 with TRBJ2-3; TRBD2 matches at 7 bases. The CDR3 sequence is 14 residues long. The V gene's germline CDR1 is SGHTA and CDR2 FQGTGA. With 4 bases clipped from V and 1 base from J, the junction kept 2 bases outside the gene matches.

This clonotype has more than one count but fewer than ten. V usage is TRBV2 and J usage is TRBJ2-3; 8 bases line up with TRBD1. The germline V gene has CDR1 SNHLY and CDR2 FYNNEI. This CDR3 spans 15 amino acids. V trimming: 6 bases; J trimming: 4 bases; junction bases outside the gene matches: 9. The DNA of the CDR3 is TGTGCCAGCAGCGAGGCAGGGGGCGATTCAGATACGCAGTATTTT. Residues: CASSEAGGDSDTQYF.

CDR3 DNA: TGTGCCAGCAGTTACTCCGTCAATCGGTTTGGCACTGAAGCTTTCTTT. Its translation is CASSYSVNRFGTEAFF. The chain links TRBV6-5 to TRBJ1-1; D call uncertain. V was cut by 0 bases and J by 4 bases, with 15 bases left in between. The CDR3 contains 16 residues. Germline V CDR1 and CDR2: MNHEY, SVGAGI.

The chain joins TRBV7-3 to TRBJ2-1; 7 nucleotides line up with TRBD2. Germline assignment: CDR1 SGHTA and CDR2 FQGTGA. The V gene end was trimmed by 4 bases and the J gene end by 7 bases; junction bases not matched to a gene: 4. This CDR3 contains 13 residues. CDR3 in amino acids: CASSWTSSNEQFF. Written as DNA, the CDR3 is TGTGCCAGCAGCTGGACTAGTAGTAATGAGCAGTTCTTC.

This clonotype has a count of ten or more. This chain connects TRBV12-3 or TRBV12-4 to TRBJ2-3, with 8 bases aligning to TRBD2. The ends lost 6 bases at V and 6 bases at J; junction bases unmatched: 8. The CDR3 runs 14 residues. In DNA form, the CDR3 reads TGTGCCAGCAGACGAAGCGGGGGTGGGGATACGCAGTATTTT. Translation: CASRRSGGGDTQYF.

Only one count was recorded for this clonotype. The chain uses TRBV28 and TRBJ2-7; 7 bases are a match to TRBD2. Trimming removed 6 bases from V and 0 bases from J; junction bases left unmatched: 11. The CDR3 extends over 16 amino acids. Germline loops: CDR1 MDHEN, CDR2 SYDVKM. The CDR3 region is CASRSGGGEGSYEQYV. CDR3 sequence (DNA): TGTGCCAGCAGATCTGGGGGAGGGGAAGGCTCCTACGAGCAGTACGTC.

This chain links TRBV7-9 with TRBJ2-3; TRBD2 matches at 7 bases. In germline, CDR1 is SEHNR, CDR2 FQNEAQ (reference sequence). This CDR3 is 16 amino acids long. V lost 1 base, J lost 2 bases, and 6 bases stayed unmatched. DNA for the CDR3: TGTGCCAGCAGCTTAGTCGGACTAGGGATCACAGATACGCAGTATTTT. Its protein is CASSLVGLGITDTQYF.

This clonotype came up a few times. V and J are TRBV12-3 or TRBV12-4 and TRBJ2-2; D ambiguous. V was clipped by 7 bases and J by 2 bases, with 11 bases between them. The CDR3 consists of 14 residues. As DNA, the CDR3 is TGTGCCAGCACCAGCGCAATTAACACCGGGGAGCTGTTTTTT. The encoded protein is CASTSAINTGELFF.